A selection of T cell receptor beta chains follows, all from one sample in a study of shared clonotypes between healthy human individuals. This table comes from immunoSEQ multiplex PCR, and its TCRdb copy is limited to in-frame clones, with some not included. The sample has 550,000 to 800,000 clones; 80% to 95% are singletons. The sequenced sample was memory CD8+ T cells from PBMCs. Receptor source: a man aged 18 to 29 in good health. Some clones in this sample may be carry-over from other donors' samples. Each CDR3 is given with its conserved first and last residue. Fields, in order: D gene, V gene, J gene, CDR3 protein, CDR3 DNA. A D gene is named only where the DNA matches it firmly.

d_call: -
v_call: TRBV19
j_call: TRBJ1-1
cdr3_aa: CASSSGGPSTEAFF
cdr3_nt: TGTGCCAGTAGTTCCGGCGGCCCTAGCACTGAAGCTTTCTTT

d_call: -
v_call: TRBV4-1
j_call: TRBJ2-2
cdr3_aa: CASSQDGAAGELFF
cdr3_nt: TGCGCCAGCAGCCAAGATGGGGCCGCCGGGGAGCTGTTTTTT

d_call: TRBD1
v_call: TRBV18
j_call: TRBJ2-1
cdr3_aa: CASSPRGTGFSDEQFF
cdr3_nt: TGTGCCAGCTCACCTCGGGGGACAGGGTTTAGCGATGAGCAGTTCTTC

d_call: -
v_call: TRBV10-3
j_call: TRBJ1-1
cdr3_aa: CAITKGPGGEAMNTEAFF
cdr3_nt: TGTGCCATCACTAAGGGTCCGGGGGGGGAGGCGATGAACACTGAAGCTTTCTTT

d_call: TRBD2
v_call: TRBV9
j_call: TRBJ2-5
cdr3_aa: CASSPDWEGLAGAETQYF
cdr3_nt: TGTGCCAGCAGCCCTGATTGGGAGGGACTAGCGGGAGCGGAGACCCAGTACTTC

d_call: -
v_call: TRBV7-9
j_call: TRBJ2-7
cdr3_aa: CATRLLYEQYF
cdr3_nt: TGTGCCACCCGCCTCCTTTACGAGCAGTACTTC

d_call: TRBD1
v_call: TRBV6-1
j_call: TRBJ2-7
cdr3_aa: CASSEAWDRGFYEQYF
cdr3_nt: TGTGCCAGCAGTGAAGCTTGGGACAGGGGCTTCTACGAGCAGTACTTC

d_call: -
v_call: TRBV4-3
j_call: TRBJ2-7
cdr3_aa: CASSQDGREQYF
cdr3_nt: TGCGCCAGCAGCCAAGATGGGAGGGAGCAGTACTTC

d_call: TRBD2
v_call: TRBV7-2
j_call: TRBJ2-7
cdr3_aa: CASSLIAGGSYEQYF
cdr3_nt: TGTGCCAGCAGCTTGATAGCGGGAGGGTCCTACGAGCAGTACTTC

d_call: TRBD1
v_call: TRBV28
j_call: TRBJ1-2
cdr3_aa: CASSHTGVPFYGYTF
cdr3_nt: TGTGCCAGCAGTCACACAGGGGTCCCGTTCTATGGCTACACCTTC

d_call: -
v_call: TRBV21-1
j_call: TRBJ1-4
cdr3_aa: CASSTKSGANEKLFF
cdr3_nt: TGTGCCAGCAGCACTAAGTCCGGGGCTAATGAAAAACTGTTTTTT

d_call: -
v_call: TRBV4-1
j_call: TRBJ2-7
cdr3_aa: CASSQTKGVPPYEQYF
cdr3_nt: TGCGCCAGCAGCCAGACTAAAGGGGTACCTCCCTACGAGCAGTACTTC